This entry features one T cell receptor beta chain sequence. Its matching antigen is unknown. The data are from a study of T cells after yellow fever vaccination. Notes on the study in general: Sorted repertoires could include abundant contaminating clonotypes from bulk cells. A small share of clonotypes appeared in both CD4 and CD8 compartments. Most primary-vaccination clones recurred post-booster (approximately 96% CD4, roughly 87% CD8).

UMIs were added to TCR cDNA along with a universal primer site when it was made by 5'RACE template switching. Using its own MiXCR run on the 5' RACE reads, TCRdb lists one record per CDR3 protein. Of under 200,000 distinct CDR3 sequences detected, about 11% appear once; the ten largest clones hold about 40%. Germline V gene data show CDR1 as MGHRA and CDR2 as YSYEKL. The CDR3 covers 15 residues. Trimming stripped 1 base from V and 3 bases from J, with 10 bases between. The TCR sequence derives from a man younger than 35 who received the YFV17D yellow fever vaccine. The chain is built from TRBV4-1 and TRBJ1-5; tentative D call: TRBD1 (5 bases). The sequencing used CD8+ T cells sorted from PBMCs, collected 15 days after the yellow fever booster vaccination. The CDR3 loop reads CASSQAGVYNQPQHF. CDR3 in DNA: TGCGCCAGCAGCCAAGCGGGGGTTTACAATCAGCCCCAGCATTTT.